The 28 T cell receptor beta chains reported below all come from one sample, sequenced in a study of T cells after yellow fever vaccination (dated by TCRdb to the late 2010s). The sample's treatment or condition label, in plain terms: live attenuated yellow fever vaccine strain. Library method: 5' RACE. Sequencer: Illumina NovaSeq 6000. TCRdb took the public reads, trimmed them with fastp at Q25, ran MiXCR for clone calling and kept in-frame beta chains. Rows are unified per CDR3 protein, each entry keeping the most common DNA and genes. This sample holds 200,000 to 250,000 distinct CDR3 sequences; roughly 3.3% were observed only once. The top ten clones comprise about 3.3% of the sample. This specimen was CD4+ T cells sorted from PBMCs, taken 10 days after the yellow fever booster vaccination. The receptors come from a man between 18 and 29 years old who received the YFV17D yellow fever vaccine.

CDR3 sequence: CASTVGGNTEAFF. As DNA, the CDR3 is TGTGCCAGCACCGTGGGGGGTAACACTGAAGCTTTCTTT. The gene calls are TRBV25-1 and TRBJ1-1; a weak D match, TRBD1 (5 bases). Germline CDR1 MGHDK, CDR2 SYGVNS. CDR3 length: 13 residues. Between the trimmed V and J ends, which lost 7 bases and 2 bases, there was a span of 11 bases.

CDR3 in amino acids: CASSPREVYEQYF. Written as DNA, the CDR3 is TGCGCCAGCAGCCCAAGAGAGGTCTACGAGCAGTACTTC. This chain joins TRBV4-1 and TRBJ2-7; no firm D call. Between the trimmed V and J ends, which lost 4 bases and 3 bases, there was a span of 10 bases. Germline-derived CDR1 and CDR2 are MGHRA and YSYEKL. This CDR3 is built from 13 residues.

The chain carries TRBV6-2 or TRBV6-3 and TRBJ1-2, with 7 bases fitting TRBD1. The CDR3 is 16 amino acids. Germline CDR1 MNHEY, CDR2 SVGEGT. Losses at the gene ends were 5 bases for V and 2 bases for J; bases not matched to a gene: 11. The CDR3 protein is CASSIRQGSANYGYTF. CDR3 bases: TGTGCCAGCAGTATCCGACAGGGTTCCGCGAACTATGGCTACACCTTC.

This clonotype was found a few times. This rearrangement joins TRBV9 to TRBJ1-1; no clear D. Germline CDR1 reads SGDLS; CDR2 reads YYNGEE. This CDR3 contains 12 residues. V lost 0 bases and J lost 3, with 3 bases in between. The CDR3 DNA reads as TGTGCCAGCAGCGTAGTTCACACTGAAGCTTTCTTT. Translating it yields CASSVVHTEAFF.

This clonotype was counted many times. V is TRBV12-3 or TRBV12-4 and J is TRBJ1-5; perhaps TRBD1 as D (6 bases). Trimming pared 6 bases from V and 0 bases from J, leaving 18 bases between. The CDR3 runs 17 residues. Here the CDR3 reads CASSLKGGGTSNQPQHF. The CDR3 nucleotides read TGTGCCAGCAGCCTTAAGGGAGGGGGGACTAGCAATCAGCCCCAGCATTTT.

In its sample, this clonotype was seen many times. V gene TRBV18 combines with J gene TRBJ1-1, with TRBD1 identical over 7 bases. CDR1 is KGHSH, CDR2 LQKENI, per germline. This CDR3 is built from 14 residues. V lost 4 bases and J lost 3; bases outside the gene matches: 5. This chain's CDR3 is CASSQGARDTEAFF. The CDR3, as DNA: TGTGCCAGCTCACAGGGGGCTAGGGACACTGAAGCTTTCTTT.

In this sample, this clonotype turned up a few times. The chain uses TRBV2 and TRBJ2-2, with a possible D match to TRBD1 (5 bases). Germline V gene data show CDR1 as SNHLY and CDR2 as FYNNEI. The CDR3 contains 15 residues. The V end lost 3 bases, the J end lost 0 bases, and 8 bases lay between the germline ends. CDR3 region: CASSETTANTGELFF. As DNA, the CDR3 is TGTGCCAGCAGTGAGACGACAGCGAACACCGGGGAGCTGTTTTTT.

At least ten counts were recorded for this clonotype. The V call is TRBV7-2, the J call TRBJ2-5; 10 nucleotides line up with TRBD2. Losses at the gene ends were 7 bases for V and 3 bases for J; bases not matched to a gene: 8. The germline V gene has CDR1 SGHTA and CDR2 FQGNSA. CDR3 length: 15 residues. The CDR3 DNA follows: TGTGCCAGCAACATAGCGGGGGGAAAGAAAGAGACCCAGTACTTC. Its protein product is CASNIAGGKKETQYF. The entire variable domain, with the rest obtained from reference TRBV7-2 and TRBJ2-5, is as follows: GAGVSQSPSNKVTEKGKDVELRCDPISGHTALYWYRQSLGQGLEFLIYFQGNSAPDKSGLPSDRFSAERTGGSVSTLTIQRTQQEDSAVYLCASNIAGGKKETQYFGPGTRLLVL.

The sample holds many counts of this clonotype. The chain recombines TRBV7-2 with TRBJ2-7; no firm D call. Germline V gene data show CDR1 as SGHTA and CDR2 as FQGNSA. Trimming took off 1 base at V and 6 bases at J, with 13 bases between the two ends. This CDR3 is 14 amino acids long. CDR3 DNA: TGTGCCAGCAGCTTAGGGGTGGCGTCCCCCGAGCAGTACGTC. It specifies CASSLGVASPEQYV.

This chain connects TRBV27 to TRBJ1-1, with D hard to call. Trimming shortened V by 4 bases and J by 3 bases, and 9 bases separated the two germline ends. The CDR3 sequence is 13 residues long. From germline, CDR1 is MNHEY and CDR2 SMNVEV (reference sequence). In DNA, the CDR3 is TGTGCCAGCAGTTCCAAAGGATACACTGAAGCTTTCTTT. The encoded protein is CASSSKGYTEAFF.

This clonotype was seen more than once but under ten times. The rearrangement links TRBV29-1 to TRBJ2-5, with D perhaps TRBD1 (5 bases). The CDR3 runs 13 residues. Germline CDR1 is SQVTM and CDR2 is ANQGSEA. Trimming removed 7 bases at V and 2 bases at J, with 14 bases between. CDR3 bases: TGCAGCGGTAATCCTCAGGGACAAGAGACCCAGTACTTC. This encodes CSGNPQGQETQYF.

The V call is TRBV12-3 or TRBV12-4, the J call TRBJ2-3; 9 bases match TRBD2. With 5 bases clipped from V and 5 bases from J, the junction kept 14 bases outside the gene matches. The CDR3 length is 17 residues. The CDR3 protein is CASSPRRGGGALDTQYF. The CDR3 DNA reads as TGTGCCAGCAGTCCCCGCCGAGGCGGGGGGGCCTTAGATACGCAGTATTTT.

This clonotype has more than one count but fewer than ten. The genes are TRBV5-1 and TRBJ1-1; a possible D gene is TRBD1 (5 bases). CDR1 and CDR2 from the germline V gene are SGHRS and YFSETQ. V was cut by 2 bases and J by 0 bases, with 14 bases left in between. The CDR3 has 16 residues. CDR3 protein: CASSLALGDLNTEAFF. The CDR3 nucleotides read TGCGCCAGCAGCTTAGCTCTGGGGGATTTGAACACTGAAGCTTTCTTT.

There are many counts of this clonotype. This chain uses TRBV7-9 with TRBJ1-6; TRBD1 is a possible D gene (6 bases). The length of the CDR3 is 15 residues. V lost 3 bases, J lost 2 bases, and 8 bases lay in between. The V gene's germline CDR1 is SEHNR and CDR2 FQNEAQ (reference sequence). In DNA form, the CDR3 reads TGTGCCAGCAGCTTCGGACAGCCCTATAATTCACCCCTCCACTTT. Translation gives CASSFGQPYNSPLHF.

This clonotype was seen a handful of times. The chain couples TRBV25-1 to TRBJ2-2; D uncertain. Trimming took 5 bases from V and 4 from J, leaving 14 bases between them. CDR1 and CDR2 (germline): MGHDK, SYGVNS. This CDR3 spans 15 amino acids. The CDR3 sequence is CASSTDWLSTGELFF. The CDR3 nucleotides read TGTGCCAGCAGTACTGACTGGCTCAGCACCGGGGAGCTGTTTTTT.

This clonotype appeared many times. V and J are TRBV12-3 or TRBV12-4 and TRBJ2-6, with no clear D. The length of the CDR3 is 16 residues. The ends were cut back, 5 bases at V and 2 bases at J, with 13 bases in the middle. CDR3 sequence (DNA): TGTGCCAGCAGTCCCCTGAGTACGGCTGGGGCCAACGTCCTGACTTTC. This codes for CASSPLSTAGANVLTF.

This rearrangement joins TRBV4-3 to TRBJ2-5; 10 bases map to TRBD2. The germline V gene encodes CDR1 LGHNA and CDR2 YSLEER. The CDR3 consists of 14 residues. V shed 2 bases and J 7 bases; nucleotides not matched to a gene: 4. This CDR3 is CASSQSRTSGTQYF. The CDR3 DNA follows: TGCGCCAGCAGCCAATCCCGGACTAGCGGGACCCAGTACTTC.

The chain combines TRBV4-1 with TRBJ1-5; weak D call: TRBD1 (5 bases). The CDR3 covers 16 residues. Germline CDR1 MGHRA, CDR2 YSYEKL. V lost 4 bases, J lost 5 bases, and 18 bases lay in between. The CDR3 loop is CASSPRMGVGDQPQHF. CDR3 DNA sequence: TGCGCCAGCAGCCCCCGCATGGGGGTGGGGGATCAGCCCCAGCATTTT.

This clonotype has a count of ten or more. The rearrangement links TRBV12-3 or TRBV12-4 to TRBJ2-3; 7 bases agree with TRBD1. V dropped 5 bases and J dropped 3; count of bases not matched to a gene: 5. CDR3 length: 14 amino acids. This chain's CDR3 is CASSRQGPTDTQYF. DNA of the CDR3: TGTGCCAGCAGTCGACAGGGACCGACAGATACGCAGTATTTT.

This clonotype was recorded many times. The gene calls are TRBV3-2 and TRBJ2-7. TRBV3-2 is termed a pseudogene. This CDR3 region has 14 residues. Here the CDR3 reads CASSHSSSSYEQYV. The CDR3 bases are TGTGCCAGCAGCCATTCATCCAGCTCCTACGAGCAGTACGTC.

This clonotype appeared many times. The genes are TRBV5-1 and TRBJ1-5, with D possibly matching TRBD1 (5 bases). V dropped 0 bases and J dropped 0 bases, with 10 bases sitting between them. Germline loops: CDR1 SGHRS, CDR2 YFSETQ. The CDR3 contains 16 residues. The CDR3 protein is CASSLGGANSNQPQHF. The CDR3 DNA sequence: TGCGCCAGCAGCTTGGGAGGGGCCAATAGCAATCAGCCCCAGCATTTT. The full variable domain, its missing parts supplied by reference TRBV5-1 and TRBJ1-5, is KAGVTQTPRYLIKTRGQQVTLSCSPISGHRSVSWYQQTPGQGLQFLFEYFSETQRNKGNFPGRFSGRQFSNSRSEMNVSTLELGDSALYLCASSLGGANSNQPQHFGDGTRLSIL.

There are a few counts of this clonotype. Written as DNA, the CDR3 is TGTGCCAGCTCACCCCTGCAGACGGAAAATTCACCCCTCCACTTT. The encoded protein is CASSPLQTENSPLHF. The rearrangement uses TRBV18 and TRBJ1-6; D is uncertain. The CDR3 extends over 15 amino acids. Per the germline V gene, CDR1 is KGHSH and CDR2 is LQKENI. With 3 bases removed from V and 7 bases from J, the gap between germline ends came to 13 bases.

This clonotype was observed a few times. V usage is TRBV5-1 and J usage is TRBJ2-5, with 10 bases fitting TRBD2. The CDR3 runs to 15 residues. J was trimmed by 5 bases and V by 0 bases; bases with no gene match: 4. Per germline, CDR1 SGHRS and CDR2 YFSETQ. The DNA of the CDR3 is TGCGCCAGCAGCTTGGCTCTAGCGGGGGCCGAGACCCAGTACTTC. It encodes CASSLALAGAETQYF. Full variable domain (rest looked up from reference TRBV5-1 and TRBJ2-5): KAGVTQTPRYLIKTRGQQVTLSCSPISGHRSVSWYQQTPGQGLQFLFEYFSETQRNKGNFPGRFSGRQFSNSRSEMNVSTLELGDSALYLCASSLALAGAETQYFGPGTRLLVL.

In this sample, this clonotype turned up a few times. This chain links TRBV4-1 with TRBJ2-1, with TRBD2 matching over 9 bases. CDR1 MGHRA and CDR2 YSYEKL come from the germline V gene. V lost 4 bases and J lost 8; bases outside the gene matches: 12. The CDR3 sequence is 16 residues long. The CDR3 DNA is TGCGCCAGCAGCCGACCTAAGGGACTAGCCATCGATGAGCAGTTCTTC. This sequence encodes CASSRPKGLAIDEQFF.

This clonotype was detected many times. An end of the junction differs from the germline gene, which may be a read error. This chain joins TRBV11-2 and TRBJ2-1; TRBD1 or TRBD2 may be the D gene (5 bases each). The CDR3 length is 17 residues. Germline lookup yields CDR1 SGHAT and CDR2 FQNNGV. The CDR3, as DNA: TGTGCCAGCAGCTTAATACGGGGCGGCAGATCCTCCAATGAGCAGTTCTTC. Amino acids: CASSLIRGGRSSNEQFF.

This clonotype was counted a few times. V usage is TRBV12-3 or TRBV12-4 and J usage is TRBJ2-1, with TRBD2 matching 10 bases. The CDR3 is made up of 16 amino acids. J was trimmed by 0 bases and V by 7 bases; bases with no gene match: 6. CDR3: CASTSGGLSSYNEQFF. Here the CDR3 DNA reads TGTGCCAGCACTAGCGGGGGCCTGAGCTCCTACAATGAGCAGTTCTTC.

In its sample, this clonotype was seen many times. The chain has TRBV20-1 and TRBJ2-2, with D maybe TRBD1 (5 bases). V was pared by 0 bases and J by 5 bases, with 13 bases between. CDR3 length: 15 residues. Germline values: CDR1 DFQATT, CDR2 SNEGSKA (reference sequence). The CDR3: CSARDRVRRTGELFF. CDR3 bases: TGCAGTGCTAGAGACAGGGTTAGAAGGACCGGGGAGCTGTTTTTT.

This clonotype was detected ten times or more. This sequence joins TRBV5-1 and TRBJ2-5; a possible D gene is TRBD2 (5 bases). Per germline, CDR1 SGHRS and CDR2 YFSETQ. CDR3 size: 13 residues. V was cut by 4 bases and J by 7 bases, with 14 bases left in between. For the CDR3, the DNA is TGCGCCAGCAGCATCTCCTCCAGCGGGACCCAGTACTTC. This codes for CASSISSSGTQYF.